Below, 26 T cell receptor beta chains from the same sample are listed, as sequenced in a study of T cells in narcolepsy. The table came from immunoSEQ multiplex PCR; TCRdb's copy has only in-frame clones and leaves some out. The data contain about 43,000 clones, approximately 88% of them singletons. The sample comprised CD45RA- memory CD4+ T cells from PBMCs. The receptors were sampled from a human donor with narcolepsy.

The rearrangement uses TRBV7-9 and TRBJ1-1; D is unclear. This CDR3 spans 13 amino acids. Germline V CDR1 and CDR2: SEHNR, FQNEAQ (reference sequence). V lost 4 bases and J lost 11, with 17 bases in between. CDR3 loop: CASSSSGQSNAFF. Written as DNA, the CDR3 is TGTGCCAGCAGCTCGTCCGGGCAGTCGAACGCTTTCTTT.

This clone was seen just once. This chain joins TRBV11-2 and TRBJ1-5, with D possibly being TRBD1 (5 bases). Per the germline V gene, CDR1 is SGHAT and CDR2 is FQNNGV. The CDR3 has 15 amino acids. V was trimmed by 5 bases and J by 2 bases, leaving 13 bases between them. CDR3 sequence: CASSTIGAGNQPQHF. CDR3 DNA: TGTGCCAGCAGCACAATCGGGGCTGGCAATCAGCCCCAGCATTTT.

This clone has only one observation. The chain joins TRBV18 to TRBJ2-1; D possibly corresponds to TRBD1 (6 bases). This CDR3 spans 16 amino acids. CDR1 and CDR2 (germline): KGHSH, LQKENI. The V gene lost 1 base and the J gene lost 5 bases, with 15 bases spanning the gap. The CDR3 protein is CASSPLLGALDNEQFF. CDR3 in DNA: TGTGCCAGCTCACCACTGTTGGGGGCCTTGGACAATGAGCAGTTCTTC.

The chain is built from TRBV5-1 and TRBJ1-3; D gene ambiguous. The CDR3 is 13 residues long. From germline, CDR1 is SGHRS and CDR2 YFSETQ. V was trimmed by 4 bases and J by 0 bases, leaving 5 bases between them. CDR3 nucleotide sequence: TGCGCCAGCAGCGCTAGCTCTGGAAACACCATATATTTT. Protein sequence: CASSASSGNTIYF.

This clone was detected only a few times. The DNA for the CDR3 is TGCAGCGTTGAAACTTGGGACGGAGAAGAGACCCAGTACTTC. Translation: CSVETWDGEETQYF. The rearrangement joins TRBV29-1 to TRBJ2-5; D may be TRBD1 or TRBD2 (5 bases each). Germline CDR1 is SQVTM and CDR2 is ANQGSEA. The CDR3 is 14 amino acids. Between the trimmed V and J ends, which lost 2 bases and 3 bases, there was a span of 13 bases.

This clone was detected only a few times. CDR3 in amino acids: CASSHENTGELFF. CDR3 sequence (DNA): TGTGCCAGCAGCCACGAGAACACCGGGGAGCTGTTTTTT. This chain joins TRBV9 and TRBJ2-2; D remains unclear. CDR1 is SGDLS and CDR2 is YYNGEE in the germline V gene. V was shortened by 4 bases and J by 1 base, with 5 bases between the two germline ends. This CDR3 spans 13 amino acids. Supplemented by reference TRBV9 and TRBJ2-2, the full variable domain reads DSGVTQTPKHLITATGQRVTLRCSPRSGDLSVYWYQQSLDQGLQFLIQYYNGEERAKGNILERFSAQQFPDLHSELNLSSLELGDSALYFCASSHENTGELFFGEGSRLTVL.

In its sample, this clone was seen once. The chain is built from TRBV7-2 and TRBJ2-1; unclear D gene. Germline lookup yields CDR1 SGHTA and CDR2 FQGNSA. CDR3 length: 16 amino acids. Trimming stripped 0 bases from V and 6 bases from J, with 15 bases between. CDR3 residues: CASSLAHPSLGNEQFF. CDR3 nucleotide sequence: TGTGCCAGCAGCTTAGCGCACCCCTCCCTGGGCAATGAGCAGTTCTTC.

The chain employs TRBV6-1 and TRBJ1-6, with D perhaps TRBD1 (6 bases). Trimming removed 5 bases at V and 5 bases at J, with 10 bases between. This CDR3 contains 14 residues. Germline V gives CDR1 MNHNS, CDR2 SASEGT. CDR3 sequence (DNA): TGTGCCAGCAGTTCCCAGGGGAATAATTCACCCCTCCACTTT. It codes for CASSSQGNNSPLHF.

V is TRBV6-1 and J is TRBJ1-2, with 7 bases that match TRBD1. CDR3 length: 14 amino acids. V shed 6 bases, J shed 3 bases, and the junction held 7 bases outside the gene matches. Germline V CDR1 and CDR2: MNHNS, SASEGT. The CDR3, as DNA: TGTGCCAGCAGAGCAGCCGGGACAGACTATGGCTACACCTTC. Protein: CASRAAGTDYGYTF.

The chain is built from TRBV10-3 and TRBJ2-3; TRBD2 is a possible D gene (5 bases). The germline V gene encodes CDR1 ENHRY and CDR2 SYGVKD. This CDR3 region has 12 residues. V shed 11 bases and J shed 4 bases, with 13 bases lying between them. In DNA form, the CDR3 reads TGTGCCTCCAGCCGGGATGCAGATACGCAGTATTTT. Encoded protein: CASSRDADTQYF.

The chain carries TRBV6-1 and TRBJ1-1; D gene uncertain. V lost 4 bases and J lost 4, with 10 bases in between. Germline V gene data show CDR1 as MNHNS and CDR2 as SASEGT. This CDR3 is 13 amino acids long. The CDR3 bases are TGTGCCAGCAGTGGGTCCCGACTCACTGAAGCTTTCTTT. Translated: CASSGSRLTEAFF.

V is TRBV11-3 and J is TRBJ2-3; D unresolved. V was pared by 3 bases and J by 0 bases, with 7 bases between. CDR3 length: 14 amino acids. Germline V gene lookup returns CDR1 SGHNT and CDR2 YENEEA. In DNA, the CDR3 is TGTGCCAGCAGCTTTAGTGTAAGCACAGATACGCAGTATTTT. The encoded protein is CASSFSVSTDTQYF.

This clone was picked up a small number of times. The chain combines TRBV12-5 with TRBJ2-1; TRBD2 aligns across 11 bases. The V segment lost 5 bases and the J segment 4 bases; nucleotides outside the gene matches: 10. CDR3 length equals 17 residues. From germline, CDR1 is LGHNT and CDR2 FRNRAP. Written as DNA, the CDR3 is TGTGCTAGTGGTCCCTCCCCCACTAGCGGGGGTTACAATGAGCAGTTCTTC. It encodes CASGPSPTSGGYNEQFF. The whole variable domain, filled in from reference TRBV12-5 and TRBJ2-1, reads DARVTQTPRHKVTEMGQEVTMRCQPILGHNTVFWYRQTMMQGLELLAYFRNRAPLDDSGMPKDRFSAEMPDATLATLKIQPSEPRDSAVYFCASGPSPTSGGYNEQFFGPGTRLTVL.

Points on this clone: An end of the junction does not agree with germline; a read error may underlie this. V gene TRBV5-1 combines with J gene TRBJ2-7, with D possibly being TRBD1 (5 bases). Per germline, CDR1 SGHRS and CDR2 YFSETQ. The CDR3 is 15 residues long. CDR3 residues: CASSSRAMSSYGQYF. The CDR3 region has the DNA TGCGCCAGCAGCTCCAGGGCTATGAGCTCCTACGGGCAGTACTTC.

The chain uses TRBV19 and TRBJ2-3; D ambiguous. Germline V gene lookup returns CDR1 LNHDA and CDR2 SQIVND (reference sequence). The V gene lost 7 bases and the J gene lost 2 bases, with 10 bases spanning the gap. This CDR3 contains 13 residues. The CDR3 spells CASTPATTDTQYF. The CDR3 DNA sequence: TGTGCCAGTACCCCGGCCACCACAGATACGCAGTATTTT.

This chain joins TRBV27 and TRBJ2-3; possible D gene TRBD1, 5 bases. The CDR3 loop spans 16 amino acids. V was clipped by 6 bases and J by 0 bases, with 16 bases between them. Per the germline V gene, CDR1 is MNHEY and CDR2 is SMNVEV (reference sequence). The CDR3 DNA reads TGTGCCAGCAGGCAAAAGGGGCAGGAGAGCACAGATACGCAGTATTTT. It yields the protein CASRQKGQESTDTQYF.

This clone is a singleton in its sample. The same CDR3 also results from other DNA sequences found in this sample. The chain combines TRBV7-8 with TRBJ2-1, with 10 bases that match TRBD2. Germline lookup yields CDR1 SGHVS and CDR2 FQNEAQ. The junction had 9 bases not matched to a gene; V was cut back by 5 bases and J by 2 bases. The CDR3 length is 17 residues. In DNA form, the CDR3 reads TGTGCCAGCAGCCCAAGGCGGACTAGCGGCACCTACAATGAGCAGTTCTTC. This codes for CASSPRRTSGTYNEQFF.

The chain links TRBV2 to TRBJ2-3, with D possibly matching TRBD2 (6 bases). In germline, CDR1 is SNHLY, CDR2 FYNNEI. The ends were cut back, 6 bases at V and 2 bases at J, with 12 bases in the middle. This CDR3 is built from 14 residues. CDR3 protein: CASREGPNTDTQYF. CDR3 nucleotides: TGTGCCAGCAGGGAGGGACCCAACACAGATACGCAGTATTTT.

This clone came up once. As DNA, the CDR3 is TGTGCCAGCAGCTCCCGACAGGGCGGGTATGGCTACACCTTC. Translation gives CASSSRQGGYGYTF. The chain is built from TRBV6-5 and TRBJ1-2, with TRBD1 matching 7 bases. The CDR3 is 14 residues long. The trim removed 6 bases at V and 5 bases at J, leaving 9 bases unmatched. The V gene's germline CDR1 is MNHEY and CDR2 SVGAGI.

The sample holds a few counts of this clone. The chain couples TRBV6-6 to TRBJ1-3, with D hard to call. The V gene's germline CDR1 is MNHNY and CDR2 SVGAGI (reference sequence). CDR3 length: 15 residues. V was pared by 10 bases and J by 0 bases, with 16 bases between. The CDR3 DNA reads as TGTGCCATAAGAGCCCGTCCCATCTCTGGAAACACCATATATTTT. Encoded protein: CAIRARPISGNTIYF.

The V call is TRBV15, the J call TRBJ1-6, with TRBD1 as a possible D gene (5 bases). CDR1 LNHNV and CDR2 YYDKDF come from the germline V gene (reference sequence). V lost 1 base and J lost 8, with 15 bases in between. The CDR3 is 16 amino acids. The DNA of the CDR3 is TGTGCCACCAGCAGAGGTCGGGGGGGTGTCGATTCACCCCTCCACTTT. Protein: CATSRGRGGVDSPLHF.

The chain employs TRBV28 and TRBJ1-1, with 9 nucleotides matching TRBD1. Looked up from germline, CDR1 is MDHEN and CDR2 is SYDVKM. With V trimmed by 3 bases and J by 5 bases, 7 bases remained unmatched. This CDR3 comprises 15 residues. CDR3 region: CASSFPGQGRTEAFF. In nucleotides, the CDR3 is TGTGCCAGCAGTTTTCCGGGACAGGGTCGAACTGAAGCTTTCTTT. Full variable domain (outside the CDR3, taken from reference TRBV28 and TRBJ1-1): DVKVTQSSRYLVKRTGEKVFLECVQDMDHENMFWYRQDPGLGLRLIYFSYDVKMKEKGDIPEGYSVSREKKERFSLILESASTNQTSMYLCASSFPGQGRTEAFFGQGTRLTVV.

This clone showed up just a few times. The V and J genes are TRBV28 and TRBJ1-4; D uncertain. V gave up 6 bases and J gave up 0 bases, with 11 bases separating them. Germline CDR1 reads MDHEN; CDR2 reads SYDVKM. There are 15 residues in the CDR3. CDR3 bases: TGTGCCAGCAGCCGGGCCGATGCAACTAATGAAAAACTGTTTTTT. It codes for CASSRADATNEKLFF.

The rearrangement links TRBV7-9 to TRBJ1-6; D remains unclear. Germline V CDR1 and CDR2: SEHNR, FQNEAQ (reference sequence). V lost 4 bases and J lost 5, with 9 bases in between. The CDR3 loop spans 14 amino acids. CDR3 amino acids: CASSYTANNSPLHF. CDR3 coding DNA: TGTGCCAGCAGCTACACAGCAAATAATTCACCCCTCCACTTT.

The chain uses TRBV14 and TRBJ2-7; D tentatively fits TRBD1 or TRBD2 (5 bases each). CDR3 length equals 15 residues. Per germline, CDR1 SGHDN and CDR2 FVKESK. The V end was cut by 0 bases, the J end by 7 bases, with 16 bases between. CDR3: CASSQEWGRRQEQYF. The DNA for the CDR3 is TGTGCCAGCAGCCAAGAGTGGGGACGCCGACAAGAGCAGTACTTC.

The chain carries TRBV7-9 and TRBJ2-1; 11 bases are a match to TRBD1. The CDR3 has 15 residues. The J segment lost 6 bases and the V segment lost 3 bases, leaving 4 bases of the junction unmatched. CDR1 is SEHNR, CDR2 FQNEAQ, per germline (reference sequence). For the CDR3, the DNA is TGTGCCAGCAGCTTCTCGGACAGGGGGCTCAATGAGCAGTTCTTC. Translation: CASSFSDRGLNEQFF.